Described below is a single TCR beta chain sequence and its context. What it binds is not known. This sample stems from a study of cytomegalovirus exposure and HLA in healthy donors. The PCR made use of 60 Vbeta and 13 Jbeta primers. Profiled with immunoSEQ multiplex PCR; TCRdb holds only in-frame clones, not every one. The data contain some 160,000 clones, 60% to 80% of them singletons. Study conclusions and caveats: Most of the TCR beta V segments (in an earlier analysis) were productive either about 90% or about 30% of the time. Later analysis identified a missense DCLRE1C variant that was linked to TCR beta V- and J-gene trimming. According to the study, some 160 TCR beta chains were cytomegalovirus-associated.

The V and J ends lost 4 bases and 5 bases respectively, with 18 bases between them. The CDR3 has 15 amino acids. Germline CDR1 is SGHRS and CDR2 is YFSETQ. The chain combines TRBV5-1 with TRBJ1-1; D is perhaps TRBD1 (6 bases). The TCR sequence derives from a woman aged 30 to 39 in good health and CMV-seronegative. Sequencing was carried out using PBMCs. The CDR3 nucleotides are TGCGCCAGCAGCCTCGAACACAGGGTCGGAACTGAAGCTTTCTTT. Its translation: CASSLEHRVGTEAFF. The full variable domain, completed using reference TRBV5-1 and TRBJ1-1, is KAGVTQTPRYLIKTRGQQVTLSCSPISGHRSVSWYQQTPGQGLQFLFEYFSETQRNKGNFPGRFSGRQFSNSRSEMNVSTLELGDSALYLCASSLEHRVGTEAFFGQGTRLTVV.